This is a list of T cell receptor beta chains from one sample in a study of blood T cell repertoires in COVID-19. Only in-frame clones appear in the TCRdb table, and some are missing; sequencing was by immunoSEQ multiplex PCR. The sample holds about 430,000 clones, roughly 90% seen once. Sequenced: PBMCs or T cells enriched from blood (not recorded which). Source of these receptors: a woman younger than 45 with acute COVID-19. Each CDR3 is given with its conserved first and last residue. The order of the fields is D gene, V gene, J gene, clone size, CDR3 protein. A D gene is named only where the DNA matches it firmly. Clone size is given for some rows only: seen once, a few or many times, or a class if the clone is expanded.

TRBD1	TRBV18	TRBJ1-1	few	CASSPRPDRATEAFF
NA	TRBV6-5	TRBJ2-4	NA	CASTTPGGKNIQYF
TRBD2	TRBV4-2	TRBJ2-1	NA	CASSQRGGNEQFF
TRBD2	TRBV9	TRBJ2-2	NA	CASSMRGGNTGELFF
NA	TRBV10-3	TRBJ1-5	NA	CAISDGVGRTNQPQHF
NA	TRBV7-3	TRBJ2-2	NA	CASSLIQGANTGELFF
NA	TRBV4-2	TRBJ1-2	NA	CASSQDRTANYGYTF
TRBD2	TRBV7-8	TRBJ2-1	NA	CASSFTSGGNNEQFF
NA	TRBV9	TRBJ1-1	NA	CASSPRADRYTEAFF
TRBD2	TRBV6-5	TRBJ2-5	NA	CATQRVGLAQETQYF
TRBD1	TRBV10-3	TRBJ1-6	NA	CAILGTVRNSPLHF
TRBD2	TRBV10-2	TRBJ2-3	NA	CASSEWASGGTTDTQYF
NA	TRBV3-1/TRBV3-2	TRBJ1-3	NA	CASSQGGTAIYF
NA	TRBV29-1	TRBJ2-3	NA	CSGGLSTDTQYF
NA	TRBV27	TRBJ1-6	NA	CASRQGLNSPLHF
NA	TRBV10-3	TRBJ1-2	NA	CAISESNRGSGYTF
TRBD1	TRBV5-1	TRBJ2-6	NA	CASSIRTGETSGANVLTF
NA	TRBV11-2	TRBJ2-7	NA	CASSLEDGGSYEQYF
NA	TRBV9	TRBJ1-1	NA	CASSAGVEATNTEAFF
TRBD1	TRBV18	TRBJ2-7	NA	CASSRDRGTYEQYF
NA	TRBV2	TRBJ1-2	NA	CASFERGRANYGYTF
NA	TRBV15	TRBJ2-3	NA	CATSRGVHTQYF
NA	TRBV29-1	TRBJ1-2	NA	CSVVRGPYGYTF
TRBD1	TRBV12-3/TRBV12-4	TRBJ2-7	few	CASSGQGAYEQYF
NA	TRBV7-3	TRBJ2-7	NA	CASSFPRYF
TRBD1	TRBV10-3	TRBJ1-2	NA	CAINGQGAPNYGYTF
NA	TRBV18	TRBJ1-3	NA	CASSPSSGGDTIYF
TRBD1	TRBV6-5	TRBJ2-5	NA	CASSYSWDSQETQYF
NA	TRBV12-3/TRBV12-4	TRBJ2-4	NA	CASSTGGHIQYF
TRBD1	TRBV15	TRBJ2-7	NA	CATSRDIGTAYEQYF
NA	TRBV24-1	TRBJ1-3	NA	CATSDLSGNTIYF
NA	TRBV6-4	TRBJ1-2	NA	CASSAGGNYGYTF
NA	TRBV24-1	TRBJ1-2	NA	CATSDFRQPYGYTF
NA	TRBV4-1	TRBJ2-7	NA	CASSQASGGGEQYF
NA	TRBV5-1	TRBJ1-5	NA	CASLINSPNYSNQPQHF
NA	TRBV5-1	TRBJ1-2	NA	CASSTHTGNYGYTF
TRBD1	TRBV19	TRBJ1-5	NA	CASSIDTGGWGNQPQHF
NA	TRBV30	TRBJ2-7	NA	CAWSGSLGAAYEQYF
TRBD1	TRBV2	TRBJ1-5	NA	CASLDRDRGSNQPQHF
NA	TRBV5-1	TRBJ1-3	NA	CASSLEGVPGNTIYF
TRBD1	TRBV5-1	TRBJ2-7	NA	CASSLIRGQLYEQYF
NA	TRBV6-5	TRBJ1-4	NA	CASSYISGEKLFF
NA	TRBV6-4	TRBJ2-7	NA	CASRGVSGTIDQYF
NA	TRBV6-5	TRBJ2-2	NA	CASSDLRGAEGELFF
TRBD1	TRBV9	TRBJ2-1	once	CASSVGLGQGAFYNEQFF
NA	TRBV15	TRBJ1-2	NA	CATSRDFESVYGYTF
NA	TRBV9	TRBJ2-6	NA	CASSGGTGANVLTF
NA	TRBV24-1	TRBJ2-1	NA	CATSGGGAWNEQFF
NA	TRBV11-2	TRBJ1-2	NA	CASSYWARDNGYTF
NA	TRBV6-6	TRBJ1-4	NA	CASLRGSGSEKLFF
TRBD2	TRBV13	TRBJ2-1	NA	CASSLSGGAPYNEQFF
TRBD2	TRBV29-1	TRBJ2-7	NA	CSVEGAGGSYEQYF
NA	TRBV24-1	TRBJ1-2	NA	CATSDLQNYGYTF